This paragraph covers one T cell receptor beta chain sequence. Antigen: not known. This CDR3 spans 15 amino acids. The germline V gene encodes CDR1 SGDLS and CDR2 YYNGEE. V shed 0 bases and J shed 2 bases, with 10 bases lying between them. The source of the sample is a study of long-term antiretroviral therapy in people with HIV. Study-wide results and caveats: The ART regimens used between the mid-2000s and the late 2010s may be less effective than current ones. HIV repertoires spanned narrower CDR3 length ranges than controls.

Assay version v3.0 of immunoSEQ was used, and it was run at survey level. TCRdb keeps only in-frame clones here, not all; method: immunoSEQ multiplex PCR. Of around 30,000 clones detected, about 85% appear once; the ten largest clones hold 7% to 9%. Sequences were derived from unsorted PBMCs, sampled 3 years after starting antiretroviral therapy. The chain joins TRBV9 to TRBJ2-3; no clear D. The clonotype comes from a middle-aged man with HIV. The CDR3 DNA follows: TGTGCCAGCAGCGTAGGCGACTTCCCCACAGATACGCAGTATTTT. This codes for CASSVGDFPTDTQYF.